This passage covers 25 T cell receptor beta chains from one sample sequenced in a study of T-cell memory formation after mild COVID-19. Using its own MiXCR run on the 5' RACE reads, TCRdb lists one record per CDR3 protein. The sample has about 110,000 distinct CDR3 sequences; about a sixth are singletons. The sample consisted of PBMCs or a T cell subset sorted from them (not recorded which). Receptors originate from an adult woman who had mild COVID-19 (a few samples of this study predate the infection). Cell type and time point are not known.

This clonotype has a handful of counts. V and J are TRBV24-1 and TRBJ2-7; D not certain. This CDR3 has 12 amino acids. Germline V gene lookup returns CDR1 KGHDR and CDR2 SFDVKD. The ends were cut back, 5 bases at V and 1 base at J, with 5 bases in the middle. This CDR3 is CATSGGSYEQYF. Written as DNA, the CDR3 is TGTGCCACCAGTGGGGGTTCCTACGAGCAGTACTTC.

CDR3 residues: CASSQESAGGDTQYF. The CDR3 nucleotides are TGCGCCAGCAGCCAAGAGTCGGCAGGGGGAGATACGCAGTATTTT. The V and J genes are TRBV4-1 and TRBJ2-3; TRBD1 matches 7 bases. The CDR3 spans 15 residues. Germline assignment: CDR1 MGHRA and CDR2 YSYEKL. Losses at the gene ends were 0 bases for V and 5 bases for J; bases not matched to a gene: 5.

The rearrangement joins TRBV27 to TRBJ2-1, with TRBD2 matching over 11 bases. Germline V CDR1 and CDR2: MNHEY, SMNVEV (reference sequence). Trimming removed 5 bases from V and 2 bases from J; junction bases left unmatched: 5. This CDR3 has 16 residues. CDR3 DNA sequence: TGTGCCAGCAGTCTAGCGGGAGGCCCTCCCTACAATGAGCAGTTCTTC. Translation gives CASSLAGGPPYNEQFF.

This clonotype came up a few times. The rearrangement joins TRBV6-2 or TRBV6-3 to TRBJ2-6; 7 positions match TRBD1. The V segment lost 5 bases and the J segment 0 bases; nucleotides outside the gene matches: 4. The CDR3 is 16 residues long. Germline-derived CDR1 and CDR2 are MNHEY and SVGEGT. The CDR3 DNA reads TGTGCCAGCAGTCCAACAGGGGCCTCTGGGGCCAACGTCCTGACTTTC. Its translation: CASSPTGASGANVLTF.

This clonotype occurred many times. This chain's CDR3 is CASSLDPGVGEQYF. CDR3 DNA sequence: TGTGCCAGCAGCTTAGACCCGGGAGTAGGCGAGCAGTACTTC. The genes are TRBV7-6 and TRBJ2-7; D is perhaps TRBD2 (6 bases). The CDR3 covers 14 residues. CDR1 SGHVS and CDR2 FNYEAQ come from the germline V gene. V lost 1 base to trimming and J lost 6 bases, with 13 bases between them.

This chain joins TRBV7-9 and TRBJ1-5, with a possible D match to TRBD1 (5 bases). The germline V gene encodes CDR1 SEHNR and CDR2 FQNEAQ (reference sequence). V lost 5 bases, J lost 2 bases, and 16 bases lay in between. There are 16 residues in the CDR3. The CDR3 protein is CASSDAGGRGNQPQHF. The CDR3 coding sequence is TGTGCCAGCAGCGATGCGGGGGGTCGGGGCAATCAGCCCCAGCATTTT.

This chain connects TRBV5-1 to TRBJ2-6, with TRBD1 as a possible D gene (7 bases). The V end lost 4 bases, the J end lost 0 bases, and 17 bases lay between the germline ends. The CDR3 loop spans 18 amino acids. Germline CDR1 reads SGHRS; CDR2 reads YFSETQ. The DNA of the CDR3 is TGCGCCAGCAGCCCGGGGGACAGACAAAGCTCTGGGGCCAACGTCCTGACTTTC. Residues: CASSPGDRQSSGANVLTF.

This clonotype was picked up a small number of times. The chain carries TRBV12-3 or TRBV12-4 and TRBJ2-5; D possibly corresponds to TRBD1 (6 bases). The CDR3 length is 13 residues. Trimming took 5 bases from V and 5 from J, leaving 12 bases between them. CDR3: CASSETRGETQYF. The CDR3 DNA reads as TGTGCCAGCAGTGAGACGAGGGGGGAGACCCAGTACTTC.

Only a few counts were recorded for this clonotype. V gene TRBV15 combines with J gene TRBJ2-1; 11 positions match TRBD2. Germline V gene lookup returns CDR1 LNHNV and CDR2 YYDKDF (reference sequence). CDR3 size: 17 residues. The V gene end was trimmed by 1 base and the J gene end by 5 bases; junction bases not matched to a gene: 7. The CDR3: CATSRVLAGGLNNEQFF. The CDR3 coding sequence is TGTGCCACCAGCAGAGTCCTAGCGGGGGGCCTAAACAATGAGCAGTTCTTC.

V gene TRBV29-1 combines with J gene TRBJ2-1; D call uncertain. Germline V CDR1 and CDR2: SQVTM, ANQGSEA. CDR3 length: 12 amino acids. Trimming left V 5 bases short and J 5 bases short, with 10 bases between. In nucleotides, the CDR3 is TGCAGCGTTCCCTCCGGGCACAATGAGCAGTTCTTC. Translating gives CSVPSGHNEQFF.

In this sample, this clonotype turned up a few times. This chain joins TRBV4-1 and TRBJ1-4; D uncertain. The germline V gene encodes CDR1 MGHRA and CDR2 YSYEKL. V was clipped by 1 base and J by 7 bases, with 1 base between them. This CDR3 spans 11 amino acids. The CDR3 DNA follows: TGCGCCAGCAGCCAAGGTGAAAAACTGTTTTTT. It encodes CASSQGEKLFF.

The sample holds one count of this clonotype. The J gene is TRBJ1-1, the V gene TRBV12-3 or TRBV12-4; D is possibly TRBD1 (5 bases). The CDR3 sequence is 12 residues long. Trimming took off 7 bases at V and 5 bases at J, with 11 bases between the two ends. The CDR3 loop reads CASNFRGTEAFF. The CDR3 bases are TGTGCCAGCAATTTCCGGGGGACTGAAGCTTTCTTT.

The chain combines TRBV6-5 with TRBJ1-1; 11 nucleotides agree with TRBD1. Germline V gene lookup returns CDR1 MNHEY and CDR2 SVGAGI. The CDR3 runs 13 residues. V shed 6 bases and J 10 bases; nucleotides not matched to a gene: 7. CDR3 sequence: CASRDRDRGSAFF. The CDR3 nucleotides are TGTGCCAGCAGGGATCGGGACAGGGGGTCAGCTTTCTTT.

This chain uses TRBV4-3 with TRBJ2-7; no firm D call. V was trimmed by 1 base and J by 0 bases, leaving 4 bases between them. Germline V gives CDR1 LGHNA, CDR2 YSLEER. The CDR3 length is 13 residues. The CDR3 DNA reads as TGCGCCAGCAGCCAAGCAGTCTCCTACGAGCAGTACTTC. This codes for CASSQAVSYEQYF.

This clonotype has more than one count but fewer than ten. This chain connects TRBV6-6 to TRBJ1-2; no firm D call. The CDR3 length is 13 residues. Germline V CDR1 and CDR2: MNHNY, SVGAGI (reference sequence). Trimming removed 4 bases at V and 5 bases at J, with 11 bases between. CDR3 residues: CASSLGDAYGYTF. The CDR3 DNA reads TGTGCCAGCAGTTTGGGCGATGCTTATGGCTACACCTTC.

This chain uses TRBV29-1 with TRBJ2-2, with a weak D call TRBD2 (5 bases). V was trimmed by 7 bases and J by 3 bases, leaving 12 bases between them. The V gene's germline CDR1 is SQVTM and CDR2 ANQGSEA. CDR3 length: 13 residues. The CDR3, as DNA: TGCAGCGCCACGCTCGGGGACACCGGGGAGCTGTTTTTT. Translating gives CSATLGDTGELFF.

The rearrangement uses TRBV29-1 and TRBJ1-2; 7 nucleotides match TRBD1. Germline V lookup: CDR1 SQVTM, CDR2 ANQGSEA. The CDR3 sequence is 13 residues long. V shed 0 bases and J 8 bases; nucleotides not matched to a gene: 6. CDR3 region: CSVEDLLGGGYTF. CDR3 nucleotide sequence: TGCAGCGTTGAAGATTTATTAGGGGGCGGCTACACCTTC.

This clonotype has a handful of counts. The J gene is TRBJ2-5, the V gene TRBV5-1, with TRBD2 matching over 12 bases. With V trimmed by 5 bases and J by 0 bases, 8 bases remained unmatched. The CDR3 consists of 17 residues. CDR1 and CDR2 from the germline V gene are SGHRS and YFSETQ. CDR3 nucleotides: TGCGCCAGCAGTGCTCCCAGACTAGCGGGAGACCAAGAGACCCAGTACTTC. Protein sequence: CASSAPRLAGDQETQYF.

The chain joins TRBV4-3 to TRBJ2-3; D unclear. V lost 1 base and J lost 2, with 7 bases in between. Germline V gives CDR1 LGHNA, CDR2 YSLEER. This CDR3 comprises 14 residues. CDR3 DNA: TGCGCCAGCAGCCAAGTCAGATTCACAGATACGCAGTATTTT. This gives the protein CASSQVRFTDTQYF.

Only a few counts were recorded for this clonotype. V gene TRBV29-1 combines with J gene TRBJ2-1; no clear D. This CDR3 has 13 amino acids. The V gene lost 2 bases and the J gene lost 3 bases, with 8 bases spanning the gap. Per germline, CDR1 SQVTM and CDR2 ANQGSEA. DNA for the CDR3: TGCAGCGTTGAACAGGAGAACTACAATGAGCAGTTCTTC. Residues: CSVEQENYNEQFF.

This clonotype has only a few counts. This sequence joins TRBV4-2 and TRBJ2-3; 10 nucleotides align to TRBD2. Trimming at V came to 1 base and at J to 8 bases, leaving 3 bases not matched to a gene. CDR1 and CDR2 from the germline V gene are LGHNA and YNFKEQ. CDR3 length equals 14 residues. For the CDR3, the DNA is TGTGCCAGCAGCCAAGGGACTAGCGGAGGTACGCAGTATTTT. Translating gives CASSQGTSGGTQYF.

V gene TRBV24-1 combines with J gene TRBJ2-1, with D unclear. This CDR3 spans 20 amino acids. Trimming cost V 3 bases and J 0 bases, with 23 bases left between them. Germline V gene lookup returns CDR1 KGHDR and CDR2 SFDVKD. This CDR3 is CATSDTVGRLFESSYNEQFF. DNA of the CDR3: TGTGCCACCAGTGATACAGTAGGTCGTCTTTTCGAGAGCTCCTACAATGAGCAGTTCTTC.

The sample holds a few counts of this clonotype. The chain recombines TRBV6-6 with TRBJ1-2; no clear D. The CDR3 loop spans 16 amino acids. Germline V lookup: CDR1 MNHNY, CDR2 SVGAGI (reference sequence). V lost 4 bases and J lost 0, with 15 bases in between. CDR3 DNA sequence: TGTGCCAGCAGTTTGGGGAACAGACACTCTAACTATGGCTACACCTTC. The encoded protein is CASSLGNRHSNYGYTF.

This clonotype was counted only a few times. The chain links TRBV29-1 to TRBJ2-3, with 7 bases aligning to TRBD1. With V trimmed by 4 bases and J by 0 bases, 13 bases remained unmatched. The CDR3 covers 17 residues. Per germline, CDR1 SQVTM and CDR2 ANQGSEA. The CDR3 loop reads CSVVPEGAGSSTDTQYF. DNA of the CDR3: TGCAGCGTTGTCCCCGAGGGGGCGGGCTCTAGCACAGATACGCAGTATTTT.

This chain joins TRBV29-1 and TRBJ2-3, with TRBD2 identical over 11 bases. J gave up 1 base and V 3 bases, and 3 bases lay outside the gene matches. Looked up from germline, CDR1 is SQVTM and CDR2 is ANQGSEA. This CDR3 contains 15 residues. CDR3 region: CSVDLSGGGTDTQYF. The CDR3 DNA reads TGCAGCGTTGATCTTAGCGGGGGGGGCACAGATACGCAGTATTTT.